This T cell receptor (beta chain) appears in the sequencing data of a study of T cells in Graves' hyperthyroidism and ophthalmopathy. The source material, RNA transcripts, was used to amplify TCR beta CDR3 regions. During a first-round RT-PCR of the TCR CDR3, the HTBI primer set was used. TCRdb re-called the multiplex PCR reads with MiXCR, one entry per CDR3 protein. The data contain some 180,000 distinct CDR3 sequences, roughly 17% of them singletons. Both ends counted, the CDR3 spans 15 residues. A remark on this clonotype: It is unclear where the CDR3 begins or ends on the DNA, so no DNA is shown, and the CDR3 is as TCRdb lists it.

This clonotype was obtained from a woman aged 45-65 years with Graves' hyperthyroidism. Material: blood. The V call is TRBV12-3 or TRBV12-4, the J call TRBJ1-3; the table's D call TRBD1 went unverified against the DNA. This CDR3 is CASSTSLRGRNTIYF.